A single sample is the source of the 28 T cell receptor beta chains below, sequenced in a study of Tregs in tolerant kidney transplant recipients. This table comes from immunoSEQ multiplex PCR, and its TCRdb copy is limited to in-frame clones, with some not included. The repertoire holds some 110,000 clones, with roughly nine tenths as singletons. The sequenced material came from CD4+ T cells from blood. The receptors shown here come from a human donor in good health.

This chain uses TRBV21-1 with TRBJ2-3; the table assigns TRBD2, which was not confirmed against the DNA. TRBV21-1 represents a pseudogene. This CDR3 contains 20 residues. The CDR3 spells CASRIRWGLAGTLVKDTQYF. The DNA of the CDR3 is TGTGCCAGCAGAATACGTTGGGGACTAGCGGGAACCCTAGTTAAAGATACGCAGTATTTT.

J is TRBJ1-3 and V is TRBV5-1; 7 nucleotides align to TRBD1. The ends lost 0 bases at V and 0 bases at J; junction bases unmatched: 3. CDR1 and CDR2 (germline): SGHRS, YFSETQ. The CDR3 is 16 residues long. The CDR3 DNA is TGCGCCAGCAGCTTGGATCGACAGGGCTCTGGAAACACCATATATTTT. Translating it yields CASSLDRQGSGNTIYF.

The chain couples TRBV7-2 to TRBJ1-2, with D possibly being TRBD1 (5 bases). Germline CDR1 reads SGHTA; CDR2 reads FQGNSA. Deletions cut 5 bases from V and 1 base from J, with 8 bases between. The CDR3 runs 13 residues. CDR3 protein: CASSIQDNYGYTF. The CDR3 nucleotides read TGTGCCAGCAGCATACAGGATAACTATGGCTACACCTTC. Complete variable domain (other parts from reference TRBV7-2 and TRBJ1-2): GAGVSQSPSNKVTEKGKDVELRCDPISGHTALYWYRQSLGQGLEFLIYFQGNSAPDKSGLPSDRFSAERTGGSVSTLTIQRTQQEDSAVYLCASSIQDNYGYTFGSGTRLTVV.

The CDR3 bases are TGTGCCAGCAGTCGAACAGTGAACACCGGGGAGCTGTTTTTT. Residues: CASSRTVNTGELFF. The chain couples TRBV9 to TRBJ2-2; no definite D call. This CDR3 comprises 14 residues. Trimming pared 5 bases from V and 1 base from J, leaving 9 bases between. Germline V gene sequence: CDR1 SGDLS, CDR2 YYNGEE.

This chain connects TRBV5-1 to TRBJ2-3; 7 bases agree with TRBD1. The CDR3 contains 14 residues. After removal of 4 bases from V and 5 bases from J, the junction contained 7 bases not matched to a gene. Germline V CDR1 and CDR2: SGHRS, YFSETQ. The CDR3 spells CASSAYRGEDTQYF. CDR3 nucleotides: TGCGCCAGCAGCGCCTACAGGGGAGAAGATACGCAGTATTTT.

This sequence joins TRBV5-1 and TRBJ2-7, with 8 bases lining up with TRBD2. The V gene end was trimmed by 3 bases and the J gene end by 7 bases; junction bases not matched to a gene: 12. This CDR3 comprises 15 residues. Germline V gene sequence: CDR1 SGHRS, CDR2 YFSETQ. CDR3 residues: CASSSSGPSLGEQYF. The CDR3 coding sequence is TGCGCCAGCAGCTCTAGCGGGCCTAGCCTGGGGGAGCAGTACTTC.

The chain couples TRBV6-1 to TRBJ1-2, with D possibly being TRBD1 (6 bases). Germline V gene lookup returns CDR1 MNHNS and CDR2 SASEGT. V dropped 4 bases and J dropped 4 bases, with 16 bases sitting between them. The CDR3 spans 15 residues. The CDR3 DNA reads TGTGCCAGCAGTGTTGGGACAAGGAGGGGCTATGGCTACACCTTC. This sequence encodes CASSVGTRRGYGYTF.

The chain employs TRBV5-1 and TRBJ2-1; D may be TRBD2 (6 bases). In germline, CDR1 is SGHRS, CDR2 YFSETQ. The CDR3 is made up of 14 amino acids. Trimming removed 0 bases from V and 6 bases from J, with 10 bases in between. For the CDR3, the DNA is TGCGCCAGCAGCTTGGGACTAGAGGGCAATGAGCAGTTCTTC. Protein: CASSLGLEGNEQFF.

The genes are TRBV7-6 and TRBJ2-5; 7 bases match TRBD2. J lost 4 bases, V lost 0 bases, and 2 bases had no gene match. Germline CDR1 is SGHVS and CDR2 is FNYEAQ. The length of the CDR3 is 14 residues. As DNA, the CDR3 is TGTGCCAGCAGCTTAGCTGGGGAGGGAGAGACCCAGTACTTC. The encoded protein is CASSLAGEGETQYF.

V usage is TRBV18 and J usage is TRBJ1-2, with TRBD1 as a possible D gene (6 bases). This CDR3 spans 14 amino acids. The germline V gene has CDR1 KGHSH and CDR2 LQKENI. V was pared by 0 bases and J by 2 bases, with 7 bases between. CDR3 residues: CASSPPQGNYGYTF. In nucleotides, the CDR3 is TGTGCCAGCTCACCACCGCAGGGGAACTATGGCTACACCTTC.

The chain links TRBV5-1 to TRBJ1-1, with TRBD1 as a possible D gene (5 bases). This CDR3 contains 14 residues. Germline-derived CDR1 and CDR2 are SGHRS and YFSETQ. Trimming stripped 4 bases from V and 5 bases from J, with 15 bases between. CDR3 protein: CASSPGWDVTEAFF. In DNA form, the CDR3 reads TGCGCCAGCAGCCCGGGCTGGGACGTAACTGAAGCTTTCTTT.

V usage is TRBV7-9 and J usage is TRBJ2-1, with D perhaps matching TRBD2 (6 bases). The CDR3 spans 14 residues. Trimming took 3 bases from V and 4 from J, leaving 10 bases between them. Germline values: CDR1 SEHNR, CDR2 FQNEAQ (reference sequence). The CDR3 DNA reads as TGTGCCAGCAGCTTGGCGGGGTTTTACAATGAGCAGTTCTTC. Amino acid sequence: CASSLAGFYNEQFF.

This chain connects TRBV2 to TRBJ1-5, with 8 bases fitting TRBD1. There are 13 residues in the CDR3. Germline V CDR1 and CDR2: SNHLY, FYNNEI. J was trimmed by 4 bases and V by 4 bases; bases with no gene match: 0. The CDR3 DNA sequence: TGTGCCAGCAGTGGACAGGGGAATCAGCCCCAGCATTTT. Its translation is CASSGQGNQPQHF. The full variable domain, with the rest looked up from reference TRBV2 and TRBJ1-5, is EPEVTQTPSHQVTQMGQEVILRCVPISNHLYFYWYRQILGQKVEFLVSFYNNEISEKSEIFDDQFSVERPDGSNFTLKIRSTKLEDSAMYFCASSGQGNQPQHFGDGTRLSIL.

V usage is TRBV19 and J usage is TRBJ2-3; weak D call: TRBD2 (5 bases). Germline V gene data show CDR1 as LNHDA and CDR2 as SQIVND (reference sequence). CDR3 length equals 13 residues. The V and J ends lost 7 bases and 7 bases respectively, with 15 bases between them. CDR3: CASNGLGPNTQYF. For the CDR3, the DNA is TGTGCCAGTAATGGACTCGGGCCAAATACGCAGTATTTT. Supplemented by reference TRBV19 and TRBJ2-3, the full variable domain reads DGGITQSPKYLFRKEGQNVTLSCEQNLNHDAMYWYRQDPGQGLRLIYYSQIVNDFQKGDIAEGYSVSREKKESFPLTVTSAQKNPTAFYLCASNGLGPNTQYFGPGTRLTVL.

The V call is TRBV7-9, the J call TRBJ1-4; D call uncertain. The CDR3 loop spans 12 amino acids. Trimming took off 2 bases at V and 11 bases at J, with 9 bases between the two ends. Germline V gives CDR1 SEHNR, CDR2 FQNEAQ (reference sequence). The CDR3 loop reads CASSLRASKLFF. Written as DNA, the CDR3 is TGTGCCAGCAGCTTAAGAGCCTCGAAACTGTTTTTT.

The chain is built from TRBV19 and TRBJ1-1, with 9 positions matching TRBD1. Trimming cost V 3 bases and J 5 bases; bases outside gene matches: 7. There are 15 residues in the CDR3. Germline CDR1 reads LNHDA; CDR2 reads SQIVND (reference sequence). In nucleotides, the CDR3 is TGTGCCAGTAGTATCAGTCACAGGGGGCAGACTGAAGCTTTCTTT. Amino acid sequence: CASSISHRGQTEAFF.

V usage is TRBV30 and J usage is TRBJ2-1; unclear D gene. This CDR3 comprises 15 residues. CDR1 is GTSNPN, CDR2 SVGIG, per germline (reference sequence). The germline V and J ends were trimmed by 2 bases and 7 bases, with 18 bases remaining between them. Here the CDR3 DNA reads TGTGCCTGGAGTCCTCAGACCGGGCTATCAAATGAGCAGTTCTTC. As protein: CAWSPQTGLSNEQFF.

Comment on this clone: Other nucleotide sequences from this sample produce the same CDR3. The rearrangement joins TRBV18 to TRBJ1-2; no clear D. The ends were cut back, 3 bases at V and 6 bases at J, with 11 bases in the middle. The length of the CDR3 is 13 residues. The germline V gene encodes CDR1 KGHSH and CDR2 LQKENI. DNA of the CDR3: TGTGCCAGCTCACCTGCTTCCGGGGATGGCTACACCTTC. It specifies CASSPASGDGYTF.

The rearrangement uses TRBV10-3 and TRBJ2-7, with TRBD1 matching 8 bases. This CDR3 has 14 residues. Per germline, CDR1 ENHRY and CDR2 SYGVKD. The CDR3 loop reads CATSLGQGRYEQYF. In DNA form, the CDR3 reads TGTGCTACCTCGTTAGGACAGGGTAGGTACGAGCAGTACTTC.

This chain connects TRBV4-2 to TRBJ2-5, with 10 nucleotides matching TRBD2. The J segment lost 1 base and the V segment lost 4 bases, leaving 6 bases of the junction unmatched. Germline V gene sequence: CDR1 LGHNA, CDR2 YNFKEQ. There are 16 residues in the CDR3. The CDR3 loop reads CASSPASGSPQETQYF. The CDR3 region has the DNA TGTGCCAGCAGCCCCGCTAGCGGGAGCCCCCAAGAGACCCAGTACTTC.

The chain couples TRBV18 to TRBJ1-2; the match to TRBD1 covers 9 bases. Unmatched junction bases numbered 13, after V lost 10 bases and J lost 7 bases. The germline V gene encodes CDR1 KGHSH and CDR2 LQKENI. This CDR3 comprises 14 residues. This CDR3 reads CATEPEGQGLGYTF. CDR3 DNA sequence: TGTGCCACCGAGCCTGAGGGACAGGGACTTGGCTACACCTTC.

The chain is built from TRBV6-6 and TRBJ2-7, with 10 bases matching TRBD1. Germline values: CDR1 MNHNY, CDR2 SVGAGI (reference sequence). The length of the CDR3 is 15 residues. The junction had 7 bases not matched to a gene; V was cut back by 2 bases and J by 6 bases. As DNA, the CDR3 is TGTGCCAGCAGTTACAGAGGACAGGGGGTTCTCGAGCAGTACTTC. Its protein product is CASSYRGQGVLEQYF.

This sequence joins TRBV18 and TRBJ2-3; 10 bases fit TRBD1. Germline CDR1 is KGHSH and CDR2 is LQKENI. V shed 6 bases, J shed 0 bases, and the junction held 3 bases outside the gene matches. The CDR3 spans 15 residues. The CDR3 reads CASSRTGGSTDTQYF. The CDR3 DNA follows: TGTGCCAGCTCCCGGACAGGGGGGAGCACAGATACGCAGTATTTT.

The chain employs TRBV2 and TRBJ1-4; D remains ambiguous. Trimming took off 3 bases at V and 8 bases at J, with 16 bases between the two ends. CDR1 is SNHLY and CDR2 is FYNNEI in the germline V gene. The CDR3 has 15 amino acids. The CDR3 region has the DNA TGTGCCAGCAGTGATGAAAGACCGGGAAGCGAAAAACTGTTTTTT. Translating gives CASSDERPGSEKLFF. The full variable domain, its missing parts supplied by reference TRBV2 and TRBJ1-4, is EPEVTQTPSHQVTQMGQEVILRCVPISNHLYFYWYRQILGQKVEFLVSFYNNEISEKSEIFDDQFSVERPDGSNFTLKIRSTKLEDSAMYFCASSDERPGSEKLFFGSGTQLSVL.

The J gene is TRBJ2-2, the V gene TRBV2; D call uncertain. Deletions cut 4 bases from V and 2 bases from J, with 11 bases between. Germline V gene sequence: CDR1 SNHLY, CDR2 FYNNEI. The CDR3 runs to 15 residues. The CDR3 sequence is CASSGPGKNTGELFF. DNA for the CDR3: TGTGCCAGCAGTGGGCCAGGCAAAAACACCGGGGAGCTGTTTTTT.

V and J are TRBV18 and TRBJ1-2; D possibly corresponds to TRBD1 (6 bases). V lost 4 bases, J lost 6 bases, and 12 bases lay in between. CDR1 and CDR2 from the germline V gene are KGHSH and LQKENI. This CDR3 is 13 amino acids long. In DNA form, the CDR3 reads TGTGCCAGCTCACTACAGGGAATGAATGGCTACACCTTC. Translating it yields CASSLQGMNGYTF.

This chain connects TRBV10-1 to TRBJ1-2; 9 nucleotides line up with TRBD1. Germline V gene sequence: CDR1 WNHNN, CDR2 SYGVQD (reference sequence). The CDR3 covers 17 residues. With V trimmed by 9 bases and J by 4 bases, 18 bases remained unmatched. CDR3 protein: CARVKGQGTLRGYGYTF. DNA for the CDR3: TGCGCCAGGGTTAAGGGACAGGGTACCCTGAGGGGCTATGGCTACACCTTC.

This chain joins TRBV5-4 and TRBJ1-2; D not resolved. Germline CDR1 SGHNT, CDR2 YYREEE (reference sequence). The CDR3 spans 12 residues. V dropped 2 bases and J dropped 8 bases, with 10 bases sitting between them. DNA of the CDR3: TGTGCCAGCAGCTTAAACCTGGGGGGCTACACCTTC. Translation gives CASSLNLGGYTF.